The present T cell receptor beta chain was sequenced within a study of tumor-infiltrating lymphocytes in localized non-small cell lung cancer. Study results and limitations: No T-cell fraction difference was seen between IM1 and IM2 tumors. Compared with uninvolved lung, tumors showed higher T cell infiltration by TCRbeta sequencing.

To note about this clone: Its antigen is currently unknown.

Assay used: immunoSEQ multiplex PCR; TCRdb lists only in-frame clones, some missing. Counted here are approximately 15,000 clones, 70% to 80% occurring once; the ten biggest clones make up about 4%. The germline CDR1 and CDR2 sequences are SGHRS and YFSETQ. The CDR3 totals 13 residues. Deletions cut 4 bases from V and 6 bases from J, with 14 bases between. Sequencing was done on a sample of lung tumor tissue. The sequence was obtained from a human donor with non-small cell lung cancer. V is TRBV5-1 and J is TRBJ2-7, with D tentatively TRBD1 (6 bases). The CDR3 nucleotides are TGCGCCAGCAGCGCGTCACAGGGACGCGAGCAGTACTTC. Protein product: CASSASQGREQYF.